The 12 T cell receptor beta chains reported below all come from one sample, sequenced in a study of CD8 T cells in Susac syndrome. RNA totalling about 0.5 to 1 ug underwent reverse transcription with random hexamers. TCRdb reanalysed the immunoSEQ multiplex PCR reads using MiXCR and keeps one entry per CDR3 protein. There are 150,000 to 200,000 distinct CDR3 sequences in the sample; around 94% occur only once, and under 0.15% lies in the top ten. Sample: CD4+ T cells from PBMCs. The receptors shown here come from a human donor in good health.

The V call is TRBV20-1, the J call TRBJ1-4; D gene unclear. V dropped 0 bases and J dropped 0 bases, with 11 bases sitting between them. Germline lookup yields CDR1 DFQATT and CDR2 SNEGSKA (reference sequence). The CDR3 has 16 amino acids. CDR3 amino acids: CSARERGFATNEKLFF. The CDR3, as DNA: TGCAGTGCTAGAGAGAGAGGGTTTGCAACTAATGAAAAACTGTTTTTT.

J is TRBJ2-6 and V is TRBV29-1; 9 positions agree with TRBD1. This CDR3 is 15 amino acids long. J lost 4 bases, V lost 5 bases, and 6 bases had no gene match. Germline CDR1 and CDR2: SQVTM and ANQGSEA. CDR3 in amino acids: CSVIGTGRGANVLTF. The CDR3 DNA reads TGCAGCGTTATTGGGACAGGGCGCGGGGCCAACGTCCTGACTTTC.

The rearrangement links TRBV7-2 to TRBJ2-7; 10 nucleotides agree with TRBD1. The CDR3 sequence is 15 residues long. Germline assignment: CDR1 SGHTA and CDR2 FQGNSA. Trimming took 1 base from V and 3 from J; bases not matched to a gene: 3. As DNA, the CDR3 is TGTGCCAGCAGCTTAGGACAGGGGGCGGTCTACGAGCAGTACTTC. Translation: CASSLGQGAVYEQYF.

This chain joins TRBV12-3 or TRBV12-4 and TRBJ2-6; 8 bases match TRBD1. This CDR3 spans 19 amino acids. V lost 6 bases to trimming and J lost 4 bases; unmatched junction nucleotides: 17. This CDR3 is CASSPSAGQAMIGANVLTF. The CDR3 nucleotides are TGTGCCAGCAGCCCCAGTGCGGGACAGGCTATGATCGGGGCCAACGTCCTGACTTTC.

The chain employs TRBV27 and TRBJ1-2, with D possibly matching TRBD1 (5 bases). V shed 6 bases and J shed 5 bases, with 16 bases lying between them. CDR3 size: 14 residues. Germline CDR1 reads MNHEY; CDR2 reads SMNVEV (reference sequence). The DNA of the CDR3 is TGTGCCAGCAGACAGGACGGGGTAGGGTATGGCTACACCTTC. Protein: CASRQDGVGYGYTF.

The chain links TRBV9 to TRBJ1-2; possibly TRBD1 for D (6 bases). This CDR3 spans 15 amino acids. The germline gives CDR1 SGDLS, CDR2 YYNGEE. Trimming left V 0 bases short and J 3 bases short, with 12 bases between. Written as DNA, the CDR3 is TGTGCCAGCAGCGTAGACCAGGGGAATGACTATGGCTACACCTTC. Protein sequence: CASSVDQGNDYGYTF.

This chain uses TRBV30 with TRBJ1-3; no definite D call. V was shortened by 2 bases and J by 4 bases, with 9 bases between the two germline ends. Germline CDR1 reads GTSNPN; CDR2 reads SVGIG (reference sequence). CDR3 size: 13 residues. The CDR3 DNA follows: TGTGCCTGGAGTAGAGGGTCGGGAAACACCATATATTTT. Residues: CAWSRGSGNTIYF.

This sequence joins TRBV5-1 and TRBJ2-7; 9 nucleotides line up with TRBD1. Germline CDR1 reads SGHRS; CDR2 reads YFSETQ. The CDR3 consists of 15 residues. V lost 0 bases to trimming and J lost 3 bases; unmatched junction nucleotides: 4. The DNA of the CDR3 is TGCGCCAGCAGCTTGGCGGGGACAGGGCTCTACGAGCAGTACTTC. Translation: CASSLAGTGLYEQYF.

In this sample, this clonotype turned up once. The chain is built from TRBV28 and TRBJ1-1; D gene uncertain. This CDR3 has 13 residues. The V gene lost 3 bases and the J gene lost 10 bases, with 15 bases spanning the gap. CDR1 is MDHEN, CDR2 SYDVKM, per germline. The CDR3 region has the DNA TGTGCCAGCAGTTTGGGTCGGACTAGGCCAGCTTTCTTT. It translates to CASSLGRTRPAFF.

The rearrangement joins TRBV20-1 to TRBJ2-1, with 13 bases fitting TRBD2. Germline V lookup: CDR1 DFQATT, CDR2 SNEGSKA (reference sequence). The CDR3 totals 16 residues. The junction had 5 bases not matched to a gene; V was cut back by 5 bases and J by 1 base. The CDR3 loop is CSAGTSGGASYNEQFF. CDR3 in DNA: TGCAGTGCTGGTACTAGCGGGGGGGCTTCCTACAATGAGCAGTTCTTC.

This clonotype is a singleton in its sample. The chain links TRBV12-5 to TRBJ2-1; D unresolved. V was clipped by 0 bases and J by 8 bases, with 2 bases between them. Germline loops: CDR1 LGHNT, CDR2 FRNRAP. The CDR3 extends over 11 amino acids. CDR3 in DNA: TGTGCTAGTGGTTTGGTCTATGAGCAGTTCTTC. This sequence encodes CASGLVYEQFF.

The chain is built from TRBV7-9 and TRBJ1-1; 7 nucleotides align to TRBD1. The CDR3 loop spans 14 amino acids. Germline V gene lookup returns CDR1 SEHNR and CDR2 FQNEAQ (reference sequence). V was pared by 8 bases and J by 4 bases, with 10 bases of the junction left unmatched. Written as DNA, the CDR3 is TGTGCCAGCGGGACAGAGGGGCTGAGCACTGAAGCTTTCTTT. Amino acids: CASGTEGLSTEAFF.